Presented here are 15 T cell receptor beta chains from one specimen sequenced in a study of T cell responses to AZD1222 COVID-19 vaccine. Assay: immunoSEQ multiplex PCR; the TCRdb copy retains only in-frame clones and omits some. The sample comprises 150,000 to 200,000 clones, 90% to 95% of which are singletons, and around 0.96% rests with the top ten. Sequenced material: peripheral blood, taken on day 0 of AZD1222 vaccination. Source of these receptors: an adult in good health.

The J gene is TRBJ1-3, the V gene TRBV5-1; 7 bases match TRBD1. After removal of 4 bases from V and 1 base from J, the junction contained 5 bases not matched to a gene. Germline loops: CDR1 SGHRS, CDR2 YFSETQ. CDR3 size: 15 residues. The CDR3 loop is CASSPTGLSGNTIYF. In nucleotides, the CDR3 is TGCGCCAGCAGCCCGACAGGGTTGTCTGGAAACACCATATATTTT.

The chain carries TRBV7-9 and TRBJ1-2; D call uncertain. Germline V gene lookup returns CDR1 SEHNR and CDR2 FQNEAQ (reference sequence). This CDR3 has 12 amino acids. Trimming took off 10 bases at V and 3 bases at J, with 12 bases between the two ends. The CDR3 sequence is CATMVADYGYTF. DNA for the CDR3: TGTGCCACCATGGTGGCCGACTATGGCTACACCTTC.

The rearrangement joins TRBV11-3 to TRBJ2-5, with TRBD2 matching 11 bases. Germline CDR1 SGHNT, CDR2 YENEEA. The CDR3 sequence is 16 residues long. The J segment lost 4 bases and the V segment lost 6 bases, leaving 10 bases of the junction unmatched. CDR3 coding DNA: TGTGCCAGCAGGTCCCTAGCGGGGGGCGATCTAGAGACCCAGTACTTC. This sequence encodes CASRSLAGGDLETQYF.

This sequence joins TRBV2 and TRBJ1-4; the D is unclear. The germline gives CDR1 SNHLY, CDR2 FYNNEI. The V end was cut by 8 bases, the J end by 10 bases, with 14 bases between. The CDR3 is made up of 12 amino acids. The CDR3 coding sequence is TGTGCCAGCCTAGTTGACCGTGGAAAACTGTTTTTT. Translation: CASLVDRGKLFF.

This chain links TRBV12-3 or TRBV12-4 with TRBJ2-7, with D possibly being TRBD1 (6 bases). This CDR3 is built from 13 residues. V gave up 2 bases and J gave up 6 bases, with 11 bases separating them. The CDR3 DNA reads as TGTGCCAGCAGTTTATGGACAGCTACCGAGCAGTACTTC. Its translation is CASSLWTATEQYF.

The V call is TRBV6-2 or TRBV6-3, the J call TRBJ1-6; no firm D call. V dropped 0 bases and J dropped 15 bases, with 15 bases sitting between them. CDR1 is MNHEY, CDR2 SVGEGT, per germline. CDR3 length: 14 residues. CDR3 in amino acids: CASSYSSGLDSLHF. CDR3 in DNA: TGTGCCAGCAGTTACTCCTCCGGTCTCGATAGCCTCCACTTT.

The chain employs TRBV12-5 and TRBJ2-1; TRBD2 agrees at 13 bases. Trimming removed 0 bases from V and 0 bases from J; junction bases left unmatched: 20. Germline loops: CDR1 LGHNT, CDR2 FRNRAP. The CDR3 covers 24 residues. DNA for the CDR3: TGTGCTAGTGGTTTGGTACTTAGTGGGACTAGCGGGGAAGTGCCCCACAACTCCTACAATGAGCAGTTCTTC. The encoded protein is CASGLVLSGTSGEVPHNSYNEQFF. The full variable domain, in which reference TRBV12-5 and TRBJ2-1 provide the parts outside the CDR3, is DARVTQTPRHKVTEMGQEVTMRCQPILGHNTVFWYRQTMMQGLELLAYFRNRAPLDDSGMPKDRFSAEMPDATLATLKIQPSEPRDSAVYFCASGLVLSGTSGEVPHNSYNEQFFGPGTRLTVL.

The V call is TRBV19, the J call TRBJ1-2; no clear D gene. Germline CDR1 reads LNHDA; CDR2 reads SQIVND (reference sequence). The CDR3 length is 13 residues. V lost 5 bases to trimming and J lost 10 bases, with 17 bases between them. In DNA form, the CDR3 reads TGTGCCAGTAGTTCCCGTTCCGGGAGGTCCTACACCTTC. Protein sequence: CASSSRSGRSYTF.

V usage is TRBV3-1 (or the pseudogene TRBV3-2) and J usage is TRBJ1-1; unclear D gene. Germline CDR1 and CDR2: LGHDT and YNNKEL (reference sequence). V lost 2 bases, J lost 5 bases, and 6 bases lay in between. The CDR3 is 12 residues long. The CDR3 region is CASSQRETEAFF. CDR3 in DNA: TGTGCCAGCAGCCAACGGGAGACTGAAGCTTTCTTT.

The chain couples TRBV9 to TRBJ1-6; 10 bases agree with TRBD1. Germline CDR1 reads SGDLS; CDR2 reads YYNGEE. V trimming: 2 bases; J trimming: 7 bases; junction bases outside the gene matches: 6. CDR3 size: 16 residues. For the CDR3, the DNA is TGTGCCAGCAGCGTCGGGACAGGGGAAGCGAATTCACCCCTCCACTTT. As protein: CASSVGTGEANSPLHF.

CDR3 nucleotide sequence: TGTGCCAGCAGTTCACCTTTGGACCAACATAGCTACGAGCAGTACTTC. It yields the protein CASSSPLDQHSYEQYF. The chain uses TRBV28 and TRBJ2-7; D remains ambiguous. The CDR3 contains 16 residues. Per germline, CDR1 MDHEN and CDR2 SYDVKM. Trimming took 4 bases from V and 3 from J, leaving 19 bases between them. The variable domain in full, with the rest retrieved from reference TRBV28 and TRBJ2-7, is DVKVTQSSRYLVKRTGEKVFLECVQDMDHENMFWYRQDPGLGLRLIYFSYDVKMKEKGDIPEGYSVSREKKERFSLILESASTNQTSMYLCASSSPLDQHSYEQYFGPGTRLTVT.

This chain links TRBV30 with TRBJ1-6; D uncertain. The germline V and J ends were trimmed by 5 bases and 10 bases, with 18 bases remaining between them. Germline CDR1 is GTSNPN and CDR2 is SVGIG (reference sequence). There are 14 residues in the CDR3. The CDR3 nucleotides read TGTGCCTGGGAAATCGGGAGTCGAAGCTCACCCCTCCACTTT. This sequence encodes CAWEIGSRSSPLHF.

The chain couples TRBV11-3 to TRBJ2-6; weak D call: TRBD1 (5 bases). The CDR3 totals 15 residues. Looked up from germline, CDR1 is SGHNT and CDR2 is YENEEA. Trimming took off 5 bases at V and 3 bases at J, with 11 bases between the two ends. CDR3 region: CASSKTARGANVLTF. The DNA of the CDR3 is TGTGCCAGCAGCAAGACAGCACGTGGGGCCAACGTCCTGACTTTC. The full variable domain, rest sourced from reference TRBV11-3 and TRBJ2-6, is EAGVVQSPRYKIIEKKQPVAFWCNPISGHNTLYWYLQNLGQGPELLIRYENEEAVDDSQLPKDRFSAERLKGVDSTLKIQPAELGDSAVYLCASSKTARGANVLTFGAGSRLTVL.

This chain links TRBV30 with TRBJ1-6; no clear D gene. From germline, CDR1 is GTSNPN and CDR2 SVGIG (reference sequence). V gave up 0 bases and J gave up 7 bases, with 10 bases separating them. The CDR3 loop spans 14 amino acids. As DNA, the CDR3 is TGTGCCTGGAGTGTACTGACCGCCAATTCACCCCTCCACTTT. Its protein product is CAWSVLTANSPLHF.

The chain recombines TRBV5-1 with TRBJ2-7; perhaps D is TRBD1 or TRBD2 (5 bases each). The CDR3 is 15 amino acids. Germline V lookup: CDR1 SGHRS, CDR2 YFSETQ. Trimming removed 0 bases at V and 3 bases at J, with 13 bases between. The CDR3 loop reads CASSLVGATYYEQYF. The CDR3, as DNA: TGCGCCAGCAGCTTGGTCGGGGCGACTTACTACGAGCAGTACTTC.